The clone carrying this T cell receptor beta chain has more than one count but fewer than ten. The source of the sample is a study of T-cell memory formation after mild COVID-19. TCR alpha and TCR beta cDNA libraries with sample barcodes and UMIs came from 5'RACE using constant-segment primers. TCRdb processed the 5' RACE reads anew with MiXCR; each CDR3 protein has one entry. The sample shows about 340,000 distinct CDR3 sequences, approximately 15% of them seen only once. Per the germline V gene, CDR1 is SEHNR and CDR2 is FQNEAQ (reference sequence). V lost 7 bases, J lost 8 bases, and 20 bases lay in between. The CDR3 is made up of 14 amino acids.

Material: PBMCs or a T cell subset sorted from them (not recorded which). The receptor was isolated from a man younger than 30 who had mild COVID-19 (a few samples of this study predate the infection). Cell type and time point are not known. The chain employs TRBV7-9 and TRBJ1-1; D uncertain. CDR3 residues: CASIQTGLGREAFF. In DNA, the CDR3 is TGTGCCAGCATCCAAACGGGGTTAGGCAGGGAAGCTTTCTTT.